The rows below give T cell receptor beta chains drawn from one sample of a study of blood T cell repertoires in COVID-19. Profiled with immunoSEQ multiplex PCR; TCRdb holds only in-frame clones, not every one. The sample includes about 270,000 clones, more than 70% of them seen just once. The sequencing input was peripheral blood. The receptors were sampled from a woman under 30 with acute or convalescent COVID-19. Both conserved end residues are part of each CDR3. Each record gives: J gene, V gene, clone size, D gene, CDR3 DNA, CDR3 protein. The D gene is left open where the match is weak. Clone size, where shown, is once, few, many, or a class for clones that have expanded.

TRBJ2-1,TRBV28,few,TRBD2,TGTGCCAGCAGTCTCCTCCTTAGCGGGGGCGCCTTGGGCAATGAGCAGTTCTTC,CASSLLLSGGALGNEQFF
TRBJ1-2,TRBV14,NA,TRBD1,TGTGCCAGCAGCCAGCGGACAGGCCATGGCTACACCTTC,CASSQRTGHGYTF
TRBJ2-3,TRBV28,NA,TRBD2,TGTGCCAGCAGGGGACTAGTAGCAGATACGCAGTATTTT,CASRGLVADTQYF
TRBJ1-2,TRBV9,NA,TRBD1,TGTGCCAGCAGCGCCGGGACAGGGGAAGGCTACACCTTC,CASSAGTGEGYTF
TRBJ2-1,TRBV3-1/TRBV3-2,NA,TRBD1,TGTGCCAGCAGCCAAGGCCGGGGGACAGGGGGCTCATATGAGCAGTTCTTC,CASSQGRGTGGSYEQFF
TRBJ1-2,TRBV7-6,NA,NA,TGTGCCAGCAGCTGGGGTTTCGGGAGAAAATATGGCTACACCTTC,CASSWGFGRKYGYTF
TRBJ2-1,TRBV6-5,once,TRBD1,TGTGCCGCAGGGACAGGGGTTTTTAATGAGCAGTTCTTC,CAAGTGVFNEQFF
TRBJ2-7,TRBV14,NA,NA,TGTGCCAGCAGCCTGCGGGGCGCGAGTCGCGAGCAGTACTTC,CASSLRGASREQYF
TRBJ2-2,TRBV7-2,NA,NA,TGTGCCAGCAGCCCACGCCGGACCGGGGAGCTGTTTTTT,CASSPRRTGELFF
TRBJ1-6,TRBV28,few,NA,TGTGCCAGCAGTTTCAGGGTTCTAGTAGGATACTCACCCCTCCACTTT,CASSFRVLVGYSPLHF
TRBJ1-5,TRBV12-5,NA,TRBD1,TGTGCTAGTGGTTGGACAGGCGGGCGGAGCAATCAGCCCCAGCATTTT,CASGWTGGRSNQPQHF
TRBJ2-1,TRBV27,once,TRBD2,TGTGCCAGCAGTCCCCCGGGACTAGCGGGACACAATGAGCAGTTCTTC,CASSPPGLAGHNEQFF
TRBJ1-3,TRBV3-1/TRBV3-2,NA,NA,TGTGCCAGCAGCCAAGTATTCGGAAACACCATATATTTT,CASSQVFGNTIYF
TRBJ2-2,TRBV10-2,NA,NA,TGCGCCAGCAGTGATAGAACCGGGGAGCTGTTTTTT,CASSDRTGELFF
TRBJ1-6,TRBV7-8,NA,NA,TGTGCCAGCAGCTTAACTCTGAACTATAATTCACCCCTCCACTTT,CASSLTLNYNSPLHF
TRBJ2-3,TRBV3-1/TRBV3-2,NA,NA,TGTGCCAGCAGCCAAGACTTAGCCCACGGGGCAGATACGCAGTATTTT,CASSQDLAHGADTQYF
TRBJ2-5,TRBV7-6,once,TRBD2,TGTGCCAGCAGCTTAGGTGTTAGCGGGAGAGAGACCCAGTACTTC,CASSLGVSGRETQYF
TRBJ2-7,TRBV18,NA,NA,TGTGCCAGCTCACCATGGGGCGGGACCACATACGAGCAGTACTTC,CASSPWGGTTYEQYF
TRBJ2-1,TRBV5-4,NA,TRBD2,TGTGCCAGCAGCTTGGAAGGGTTAGCGGGAGCCAATGAGCAGTTCTTC,CASSLEGLAGANEQFF
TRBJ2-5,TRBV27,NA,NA,TGTGCCAGCAGAACCACGGACTTGAGTGGGGAGACCCAGTACTTC,CASRTTDLSGETQYF
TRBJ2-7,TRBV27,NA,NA,TGTGCCAGCCCAAAGGGCCTAGCCCCCTACGAGCAGTACTTC,CASPKGLAPYEQYF
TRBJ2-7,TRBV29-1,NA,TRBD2,TGCAGCGTTGCCTTGATAGCGGGAGTGGGCAACGAGCAGTACTTC,CSVALIAGVGNEQYF
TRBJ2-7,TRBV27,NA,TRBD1,TGTGCCAGCAGCCCACTAGGACAGGGATCCTACGAGCAGTACTTC,CASSPLGQGSYEQYF
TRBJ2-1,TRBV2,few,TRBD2,TGTGCCAGCAGCAACTGGACTAGCGCCCTGGGAAATGAGCAGTTCTTC,CASSNWTSALGNEQFF
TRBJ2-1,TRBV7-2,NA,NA,TGTGCCAGCAGCTTAAAGGTGGGGGGCTCCTACAATGAGCAGTTCTTC,CASSLKVGGSYNEQFF
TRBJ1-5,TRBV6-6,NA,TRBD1,TGTGCCAGCATGAGCCGGGACAGAAATCAGCCCCAGCATTTT,CASMSRDRNQPQHF
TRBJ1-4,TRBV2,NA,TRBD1,TGTGCCAGCAGTGAAGCGTTGGCTTCGACAGGGTGGGAACTGTTTTTT,CASSEALASTGWELFF
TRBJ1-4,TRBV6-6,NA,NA,TGTGCCAGCAGTTACGGCCGGGGTGCTAATGAAAAACTGTTTTTT,CASSYGRGANEKLFF
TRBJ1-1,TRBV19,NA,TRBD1,TGTGCCAGTAAGTCGGGACAGGGGAGTGGTGAAGCTTTCTTT,CASKSGQGSGEAFF
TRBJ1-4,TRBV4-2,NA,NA,TGTGCCAGCAGCCAAAACCCCACCGGTGAAAAACTGTTTTTT,CASSQNPTGEKLFF
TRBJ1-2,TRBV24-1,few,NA,TGTGCCACCAGTGATTACAGGGCGGGTGGCTACACCTTC,CATSDYRAGGYTF
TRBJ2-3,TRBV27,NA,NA,TGTGCCAGCAGTTTAGGGGCAGGGGCCGGGACAGATACGCAGTATTTT,CASSLGAGAGTDTQYF
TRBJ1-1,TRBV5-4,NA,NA,TGTGCCAGCAGCCTGGGGCTGAACACTGAAGCTTTCTTT,CASSLGLNTEAFF
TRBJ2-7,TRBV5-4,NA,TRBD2,TGTGCCAGCAGCCCGGGACTAGCGGACACCTACGAGCAGTACTTC,CASSPGLADTYEQYF
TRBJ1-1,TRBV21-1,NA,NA,TGTGCCAGCAGCTCTCAAGAGGACAGGAACACTGAAGCTTTCTTT,CASSSQEDRNTEAFF
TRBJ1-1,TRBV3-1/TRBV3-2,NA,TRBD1,TGTGCCAGCAGCCCCTGGACAGGACAGGGGGAAGCTTTCTTT,CASSPWTGQGEAFF
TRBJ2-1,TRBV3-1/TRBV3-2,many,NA,TGTGCCAGCAGCCAGCGAGGCGGTGAGTTCTTC,CASSQRGGEFF
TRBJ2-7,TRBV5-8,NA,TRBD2,TGTGCCACCACCGTGGGGGGGAGCTCCTACGAGCAGTACTTC,CATTVGGSSYEQYF
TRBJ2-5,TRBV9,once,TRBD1,TGTGCCAGCAGCGCGTCCGGGACAGCACGAAGAGAGACCCAGTACTTC,CASSASGTARRETQYF
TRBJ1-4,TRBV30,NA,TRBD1,TGTGCCTGGAGTAACGGGGGGGGACAGAATGAAAAACTGTTTTTT,CAWSNGGGQNEKLFF
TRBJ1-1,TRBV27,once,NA,TGTGCCAGCAGTTTAAGGGGTTGGGGCTATAACACTGAAGCTTTCTTT,CASSLRGWGYNTEAFF
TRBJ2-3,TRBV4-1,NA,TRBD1,TGCGCCAGCAGCCAAACAGGGGCCCCAGATACGCAGTATTTT,CASSQTGAPDTQYF
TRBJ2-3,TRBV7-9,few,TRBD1,TGTGCCAGCAGCTTGACAGGGGGTGCAGATACGCAGTATTTT,CASSLTGGADTQYF
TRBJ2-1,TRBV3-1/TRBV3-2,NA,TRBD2,TGTGCCAGCAGCCTCCTAGCGGGAGGGCCGTATGAGCAGTTCTTC,CASSLLAGGPYEQFF
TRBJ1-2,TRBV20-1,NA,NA,TGCAGTGCTAGTCAGGGATTTACTATTGGCTACACCTTC,CSASQGFTIGYTF
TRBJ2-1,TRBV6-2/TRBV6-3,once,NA,TGTGCCAGCAGTTACTCGACGGCGGTCAATGAGCAGTTCTTC,CASSYSTAVNEQFF
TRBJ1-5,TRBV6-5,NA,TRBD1,TGTGCCAGCAGCAAACTACAGGGGTTGGGTCAGCCCCAGCATTTT,CASSKLQGLGQPQHF
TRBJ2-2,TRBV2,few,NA,NA,CASILGLAGTGELFF
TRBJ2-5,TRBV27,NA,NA,TGTGCCAGCAGTTTTGATGGACTGAAGCGAGAGACCCAGTACTTC,CASSFDGLKRETQYF
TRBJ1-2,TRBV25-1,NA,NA,TGTGCCAGCAGAACAGGGACCTATGGCTACACCTTC,CASRTGTYGYTF
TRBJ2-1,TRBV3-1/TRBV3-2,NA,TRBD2,TGTGCCAGCAGCCAAGATCGAGGGCTAGCGGCCTCTGAGCAGTTCTTC,CASSQDRGLAASEQFF
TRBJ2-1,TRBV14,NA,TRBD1,TGTGCCAGCAGCCAGGGACAGGGGATCCCCAACAATGAGCAGTTCTTC,CASSQGQGIPNNEQFF
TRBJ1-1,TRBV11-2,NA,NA,TGTGCCAGCAGCCTATGGGCAGGGGTGTCTGAAGCTTTCTTT,CASSLWAGVSEAFF